This T cell receptor (beta chain) was captured by sequencing in a study of cytomegalovirus exposure and HLA in healthy donors. Overall study results and limits: It was reportedly the case that the classifier diagnosed cytomegalovirus status with high specificity and sensitivity. Specific recognition of CMV antigens was confirmed in vitro for a few chains (all CMV-associated). Further analysis, carried out later, found HLA-associated TCR beta chains more clonally expanded than equally common other chains. A reported reduction in N-insertions relative to the 666-donor mean was seen in an Asian-associated ancestry cluster in a later analysis.

The V and J ends lost 3 bases and 8 bases respectively, with 7 bases between them. Per germline, CDR1 ENHRY and CDR2 SYGVKD. The length of the CDR3 is 12 residues. The PCR used 60 Vbeta and 13 Jbeta primers. Repertoires were generated with immunoSEQ multiplex PCR, while TCRdb's copy carries only in-frame clones and drops some. In the table there are about 82,000 clones, around 77% of which are singletons. Remarks on this clone: What it binds is unknown.

Input material: PBMCs. The sequence derives from a man in his fifties or sixties in good health and CMV-seronegative. The V gene is TRBV10-3, the J gene TRBJ1-4; D perhaps matches TRBD1 (6 bases). Written as DNA, the CDR3 is TGTGCCATCAGTGACGACAGGGAAAAACTGTTTTTT. Translating it yields CAISDDREKLFF.